This T cell receptor beta chain came from a study of blood T cell repertoires in COVID-19. Trimming left V 7 bases short and J 3 bases short, with 22 bases between. In germline, CDR1 is SQVTM, CDR2 ANQGSEA. CDR3 size: 16 residues. Produced via immunoSEQ multiplex PCR; TCRdb's table is partial and in-frame only. The sample carries approximately 190,000 clones, roughly 86% recorded once. Sequencing input: PBMCs or T cells enriched from blood (not recorded which). The TCR sequence derives from a woman aged 40 to 55 in a cohort exposed to, infected with or recovered from COVID-19 (not recorded which). The V gene is TRBV29-1, the J gene TRBJ1-3; D is uncertain. Here the CDR3 reads CSAEEWSDYRGNTIYF. CDR3 coding DNA: TGCAGCGCCGAGGAGTGGTCAGATTACCGTGGAAACACCATATATTTT.